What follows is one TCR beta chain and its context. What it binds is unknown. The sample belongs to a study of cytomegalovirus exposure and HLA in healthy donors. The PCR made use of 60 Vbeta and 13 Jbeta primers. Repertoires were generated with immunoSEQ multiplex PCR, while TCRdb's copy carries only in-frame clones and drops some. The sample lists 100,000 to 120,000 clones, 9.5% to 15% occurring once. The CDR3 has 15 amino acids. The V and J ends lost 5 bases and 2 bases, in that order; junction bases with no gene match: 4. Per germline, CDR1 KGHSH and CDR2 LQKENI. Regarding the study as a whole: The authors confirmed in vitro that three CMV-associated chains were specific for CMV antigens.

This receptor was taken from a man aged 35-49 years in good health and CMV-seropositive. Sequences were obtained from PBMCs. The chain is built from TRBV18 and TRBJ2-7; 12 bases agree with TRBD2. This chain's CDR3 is CASSSLAGGPYEQYF. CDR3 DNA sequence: TGTGCCAGCTCATCGCTAGCGGGAGGGCCCTACGAGCAGTACTTC.